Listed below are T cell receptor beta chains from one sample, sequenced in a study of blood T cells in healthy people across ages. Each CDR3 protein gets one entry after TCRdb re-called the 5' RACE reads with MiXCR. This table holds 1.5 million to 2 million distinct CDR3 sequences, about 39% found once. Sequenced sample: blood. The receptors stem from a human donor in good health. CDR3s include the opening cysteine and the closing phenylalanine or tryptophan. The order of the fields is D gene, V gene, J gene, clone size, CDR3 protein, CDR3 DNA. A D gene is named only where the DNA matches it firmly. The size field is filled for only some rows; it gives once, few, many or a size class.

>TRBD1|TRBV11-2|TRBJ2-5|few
CASGSPSTGEETQYF
TGTGCCAGCGGATCACCGTCGACAGGGGAGGAGACCCAGTACTTC
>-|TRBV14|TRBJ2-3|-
CASSQDMEVFGDTQYF
TGTGCCAGCAGCCAAGATATGGAGGTCTTTGGGGATACGCAGTATTTT
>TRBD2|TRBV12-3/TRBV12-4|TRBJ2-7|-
CAGSSLGSPGGEQYF
TGTGCCGGCAGTTCCTTAGGCAGCCCGGGGGGCGAGCAGTACTTC
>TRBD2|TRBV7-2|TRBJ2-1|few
CASSLGFERGYNEQFF
TGTGCCAGCAGCTTAGGGTTCGAGCGGGGGTACAATGAGCAGTTCTTC
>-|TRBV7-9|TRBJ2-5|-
CASSLELFGPRETQYF
TGTGCCAGCAGCTTAGAACTTTTCGGGCCCAGGGAGACCCAGTACTTC
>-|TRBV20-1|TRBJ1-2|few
CSASKGQEGYTF
TGCAGTGCTAGTAAAGGGCAGGAGGGCTACACCTTC
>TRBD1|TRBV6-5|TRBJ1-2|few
CASRGLGQTYGYTF
TGTGCCAGCAGGGGACTGGGACAGACCTATGGCTACACCTTC
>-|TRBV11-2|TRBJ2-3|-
CASSLAGTYLTQYF
TGTGCCAGCAGCTTAGCGGGGACCTACCTTACGCAGTATTTT
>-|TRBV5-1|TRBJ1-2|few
CASSLESIYGYTF
TGCGCCAGCAGCTTGGAATCGATCTATGGCTACACCTTC
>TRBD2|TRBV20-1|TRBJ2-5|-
CSASLPSGVETQYF
TGCAGTGCTAGTTTACCTAGCGGTGTTGAGACCCAGTACTTC
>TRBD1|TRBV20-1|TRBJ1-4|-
CSALPGQGAEKLFF
TGCAGTGCCCTCCCCGGACAGGGGGCGGAAAAACTGTTTTTT
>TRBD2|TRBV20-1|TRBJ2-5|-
CSARGTSQETQYF
TGCAGTGCTAGAGGGACTAGCCAGGAGACCCAGTACTTC
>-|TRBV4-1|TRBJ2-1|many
CASSQDRVPAEQFF
TGCGCCAGCAGCCAAGATCGAGTTCCGGCTGAGCAGTTCTTC
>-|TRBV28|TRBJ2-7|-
CASSFPGPDEQYF
TGTGCCAGCAGTTTCCCTGGCCCCGACGAGCAGTACTTC
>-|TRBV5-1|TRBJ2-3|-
CASSLYGLDTQYF
TGCGCCAGCAGCTTGTATGGTTTGGATACGCAGTATTTT
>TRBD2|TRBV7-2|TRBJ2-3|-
CASSLGGGAKDTQYF
TGTGCCAGCAGCTTAGGCGGGGGGGCGAAGGATACGCAGTATTTT
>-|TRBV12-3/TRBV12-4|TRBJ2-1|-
CASSFLRRDEQFF
TGTGCCAGCAGTTTTCTACGGCGGGATGAGCAGTTCTTC
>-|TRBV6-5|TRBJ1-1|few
CASSPLNQVPNTEAFF
TGTGCCAGCAGTCCTCTAAATCAGGTTCCGAACACTGAAGCTTTCTTT
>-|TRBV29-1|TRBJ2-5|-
CSVAPSIGGGGETQYF
TGCAGCGTCGCCCCGTCCATCGGGGGAGGAGGAGAGACCCAGTACTTC
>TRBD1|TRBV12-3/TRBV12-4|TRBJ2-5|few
CASRRRPGQEETQYF
TGTGCCAGCAGGCGAAGACCGGGACAGGAAGAGACCCAGTACTTC
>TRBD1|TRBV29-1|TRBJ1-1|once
CSVSTGGNAEAFF
TGCAGCGTTTCGACAGGGGGCAACGCTGAAGCTTTCTTT
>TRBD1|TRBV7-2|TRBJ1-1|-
CASSLGGGQGDTESFF
TGTGCCAGCAGCTTAGGTGGAGGGCAGGGGGACACTGAATCTTTCTTT
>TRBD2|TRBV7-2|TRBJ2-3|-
CASSLAASGTGFGTDTQYF
TGTGCCAGCAGCTTAGCGGCTAGCGGGACCGGGTTTGGAACAGATACGCAGTATTTT